Each of the 4 T cell receptor beta chains below was sequenced from the same sample in a study of Graves' ophthalmopathy and Graves' hyperthyroidism. As the template, RNA transcripts were used to amplify TCR beta CDR3 regions. HTBI primers served in a first-round RT-PCR, which a second-round multiplex PCR followed. TCRdb reprocessed the multiplex PCR reads via MiXCR and lists one record per CDR3 protein. The table records about 390,000 distinct CDR3 sequences, approximately 15% of them present only once. The sample taken for sequencing was peripheral blood. The receptors shown here come from a young woman with stable Graves' hyperthyroidism.

This clonotype appeared many times. In DNA, the CDR3 is TGTGCCAGCAGTGAGACCGGGACAGGGATCCACGAGCAGTACTTC. Translated: CASSETGTGIHEQYF. This chain links TRBV27 with TRBJ2-7; 9 nucleotides match TRBD1. The length of the CDR3 is 15 residues. The germline V gene encodes CDR1 MNHEY and CDR2 SMNVEV (reference sequence). The ends lost 5 bases at V and 5 bases at J; junction bases unmatched: 10.

There are many counts of this clonotype. The CDR3 DNA sequence: TGTGCCAGCAGTGATATGTGGGAAGCCAAAAACATTCAGTACTTC. Its protein product is CASSDMWEAKNIQYF. The gene calls are TRBV6-1 and TRBJ2-4; no firm D call. Germline CDR1 and CDR2: MNHNS and SASEGT. V lost 3 bases and J 0 bases, leaving 9 bases between the germline ends. The CDR3 runs to 15 residues.

This clonotype was seen ten or more times. In DNA form, the CDR3 reads TGCAGTGCTTTGCAGGGTCCTGAAGCTTTCTTT. Encoded protein: CSALQGPEAFF. This sequence joins TRBV20-1 and TRBJ1-1; a possible D gene is TRBD1 (5 bases). The V end lost 5 bases, the J end lost 6 bases, and 10 bases lay between the germline ends. In germline, CDR1 is DFQATT, CDR2 SNEGSKA (reference sequence). The CDR3 consists of 11 residues.

This clonotype was observed at least ten times. This rearrangement joins TRBV11-2 to TRBJ1-1; the match to TRBD1 covers 7 bases. J gave up 12 bases and V 2 bases, and 12 bases lay outside the gene matches. Germline-derived CDR1 and CDR2 are SGHAT and FQNNGV. The CDR3 is 14 amino acids. The CDR3 sequence is CASSLSRKGAWTFF. DNA of the CDR3: TGTGCCAGCAGCTTAAGCAGGAAGGGGGCATGGACTTTCTTT. The full variable domain, its missing parts supplied by reference TRBV11-2 and TRBJ1-1, is EAGVAQSPRYKIIEKRQSVAFWCNPISGHATLYWYQQILGQGPKLLIQFQNNGVVDDSQLPKDRFSAERLKGVDSTLKIQPAKLEDSAVYLCASSLSRKGAWTFFGQGTRLTVV.